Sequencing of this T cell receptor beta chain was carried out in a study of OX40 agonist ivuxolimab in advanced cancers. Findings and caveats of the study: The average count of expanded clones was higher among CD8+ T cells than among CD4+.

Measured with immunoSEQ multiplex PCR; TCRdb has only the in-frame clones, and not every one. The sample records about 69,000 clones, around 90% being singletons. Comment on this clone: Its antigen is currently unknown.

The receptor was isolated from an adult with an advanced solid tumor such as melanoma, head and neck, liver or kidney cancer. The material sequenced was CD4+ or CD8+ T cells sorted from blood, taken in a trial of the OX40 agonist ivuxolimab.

CDR3 in DNA: TGTGCCAGCTCACCATACGTCCAAGAGACCCAGTACTTC. Its translation: CASSPYVQETQYF. The chain has TRBV18 and TRBJ2-5; D remains ambiguous. The CDR3 is 13 amino acids. Trimming pared 2 bases from V and 1 base from J, leaving 5 bases between. From germline, CDR1 is KGHSH and CDR2 LQKENI.